Listed here are 26 T cell receptor beta chains from one sample, sequenced in a study of metastatic and nonmetastatic thyroid tumors (dated by TCRdb to 2018 to 2020). Before undergoing thyroid surgery, none of the patients had been given any kind of treatment. The library was built by means of PCR. Sequencing was performed on an Illumina HiSeq 4000. The raw public data were reprocessed by TCRdb itself: fastp quality trimming at Q25, MiXCR clonotype calling, in-frame beta chains only. The sample table records approximately 29,000 clones; roughly 15% of these occur just once. The biggest ten clones account for approximately 4.4% of the sample. The source material was blood. The receptor set was obtained from a female donor with papillary thyroid cancer or a benign thyroid nodule (not recorded which). Some clones in this sample may be carry-over from other donors' samples.

This clone has ten or more counts. The rearrangement joins TRBV6-2 or TRBV6-3 to TRBJ2-1, with no clear D. The CDR3 loop spans 14 amino acids. The V and J ends lost 2 bases and 8 bases respectively, with 13 bases between them. CDR1 and CDR2 from the germline V gene are MNHEY and SVGEGT. The CDR3 reads CASSYETFGYEQFF. The CDR3 nucleotides read TGTGCCAGCAGTTACGAGACTTTTGGATATGAGCAGTTCTTC.

This clone has a count of ten or more. The rearrangement links TRBV7-2 to TRBJ2-3; no definite D call. The CDR3 is made up of 15 amino acids. V gave up 5 bases and J gave up 5 bases, with 17 bases separating them. Germline CDR1 is SGHTA and CDR2 is FQGNSA. The CDR3 loop is CASSRPTGGGDTQYF. In DNA, the CDR3 is TGTGCCAGCAGCCGCCCTACGGGCGGTGGAGATACGCAGTATTTT.

Many counts were recorded for this clone. A much larger clonotype is one base distant, so this may be a read error. Other DNA sequences of this sample code for an identical CDR3. V usage is TRBV20-1 and J usage is TRBJ2-1; TRBD2 agrees at 14 bases. Germline-derived CDR1 and CDR2 are DFQATT and SNEGSKA (reference sequence). The CDR3 runs 18 residues. Germline trimming cut 0 bases from V and 0 bases from J; bases unmatched to any gene: 4. The CDR3 nucleotides are TGCAGTGCTAGAGATTTTGGGACTAGCGGGAGCTCCTACAATGAGCAGTTCTTC. It encodes CSARDFGTSGSSYNEQFF.

This clone was detected a few times. The gene calls are TRBV20-1 and TRBJ2-5, with a possible D match to TRBD1 (5 bases). The V end lost 2 bases, the J end lost 1 base, and 14 bases lay between the germline ends. This CDR3 is 15 amino acids long. Germline V gene sequence: CDR1 DFQATT, CDR2 SNEGSKA (reference sequence). The CDR3 reads CSARSETVSQETQYF. CDR3 sequence (DNA): TGCAGTGCTAGATCAGAGACAGTATCCCAAGAGACCCAGTACTTC.

This clone counts as medium-sized (0.01 to 0.1%). V is TRBV20-1 and J is TRBJ2-7, with D uncertain. V was cut by 0 bases and J by 2 bases, with 14 bases left in between. The CDR3 is made up of 15 amino acids. Germline CDR1 DFQATT, CDR2 SNEGSKA (reference sequence). DNA for the CDR3: TGCAGTGCTAGAGATCACATGCGGCCGACCTACGAGCAGTACTTC. This codes for CSARDHMRPTYEQYF.

This chain joins TRBV20-1 and TRBJ2-2, with D perhaps being TRBD1 or TRBD2 (5 bases each). The J call could be wrong; TRBJ2-3 is a better fit for the DNA end. The CDR3 has 15 residues. CDR1 and CDR2 from the germline V gene are DFQATT and SNEGSKA (reference sequence). The CDR3: CSAPVGKGTPDAQYF. CDR3 sequence (DNA): TGCAGTGCTCCGGTGGGAAAGGGGACGCCCGATGCGCAGTATTTT.

The rearrangement joins TRBV12-3 or TRBV12-4 to TRBJ2-2; D gene unclear. The CDR3 contains 11 residues. Trimming took 6 bases from V and 13 from J, leaving 12 bases between them. The chain's CDR3 is CASRCFLGLFF. CDR3 coding DNA: TGTGCCAGCAGGTGTTTCTTGGGGCTGTTTTTT.

About this clone itself: A much more abundant neighbour one base away suggests this may be a read error. Other DNA sequences in the sample encode the same CDR3. This chain joins TRBV10-2 and TRBJ1-1; D is unclear. This CDR3 comprises 12 residues. CDR1 and CDR2 (germline): WSHSY, SAAADI. Here the CDR3 reads CASSGSYTEAFF. In DNA, the CDR3 is TGCGCCAGCAGTGGCAGTTACACTGAAGCGTTCTTT.

The J gene is TRBJ1-1, the V gene TRBV28; D call uncertain. The CDR3 contains 13 residues. The germline V and J ends were trimmed by 5 bases and 11 bases, with 18 bases remaining between them. Germline CDR1 is MDHEN and CDR2 is SYDVKM. The CDR3 region has the DNA TGTGCCAGCAGTACACCTTTAAAGAGTGGGGCTTTCTTT. Encoded protein: CASSTPLKSGAFF.

This clone was counted ten times or more. This CDR3 is CASSSPPGRYYEQYF. CDR3 nucleotides: TGTGCCAGCAGTTCGCCGCCGGGCCGCTACTACGAGCAGTACTTC. This rearrangement joins TRBV7-3 to TRBJ2-7; no firm D call. In germline, CDR1 is SGHTA, CDR2 FQGTGA. V gave up 6 bases and J gave up 3 bases, with 18 bases separating them. CDR3 length: 15 residues.

By share of the sample, this clone is medium-sized. The chain combines TRBV7-9 with TRBJ1-1; tentatively, D is TRBD1 (6 bases). The germline CDR1 and CDR2 sequences are SEHNR and FQNEAQ (reference sequence). The CDR3 contains 13 residues. The ends were cut back, 1 base at V and 9 bases at J, with 12 bases in the middle. The CDR3 protein is CASSLGGPAQAFF. DNA for the CDR3: TGTGCCAGCAGCTTAGGGGGGCCAGCCCAAGCTTTCTTT.

There are many counts of this clone. The V call is TRBV3-1, the J call TRBJ2-3; 9 nucleotides align to TRBD2. The CDR3 totals 15 residues. The germline V gene has CDR1 LGHDT and CDR2 YNNKEL (reference sequence). Trimming removed 3 bases from V and 0 bases from J; junction bases left unmatched: 1. The CDR3, as DNA: TGTGCCAGCAGCCATACTAGCGGGAGCACAGATACGCAGTATTTT. Protein sequence: CASSHTSGSTDTQYF.

This clone was detected many times. Other DNA variants within this sample encode the same CDR3. The chain joins TRBV3-1 to TRBJ1-5; D unresolved. The CDR3 has 12 amino acids. Germline loops: CDR1 LGHDT, CDR2 YNNKEL (reference sequence). Trimming took 5 bases from V and 7 from J, leaving 9 bases between them. For the CDR3, the DNA is TGTGCCAGCAGCTCGACCGGGCAGCCCCAGCATTTT. Its protein product is CASSSTGQPQHF.

This clone was picked up many times. The chain recombines TRBV19 with TRBJ2-5; maybe TRBD1 (6 bases). Looked up from germline, CDR1 is LNHDA and CDR2 is SQIVND (reference sequence). Trimming shortened V by 3 bases and J by 3 bases, and 11 bases separated the two germline ends. CDR3 length: 14 amino acids. CDR3 sequence reads: CASSISGVKETQYF. CDR3 DNA: TGTGCCAGTAGTATTTCAGGGGTTAAAGAGACCCAGTACTTC. Looking up the rest from reference TRBV19 and TRBJ2-5 gives the full variable domain: DGGITQSPKYLFRKEGQNVTLSCEQNLNHDAMYWYRQDPGQGLRLIYYSQIVNDFQKGDIAEGYSVSREKKESFPLTVTSAQKNPTAFYLCASSISGVKETQYFGPGTRLLVL.

This clone appeared a few times. V is TRBV6-6 and J is TRBJ2-1, with D perhaps matching TRBD1 (5 bases). CDR3 length: 14 amino acids. Looked up from germline, CDR1 is MNHNY and CDR2 is SVGAGI (reference sequence). V lost 2 bases, J lost 2 bases, and 7 bases lay in between. The CDR3: CASSYQGAYNEQFF. The CDR3 DNA sequence: TGTGCCAGCAGTTACCAGGGCGCCTACAATGAGCAGTTCTTC.

This clone qualifies as medium-sized. The chain uses TRBV20-1 and TRBJ2-1, with 8 bases lining up with TRBD2. The CDR3 spans 15 residues. With V trimmed by 7 bases and J by 7 bases, 15 bases remained unmatched. In germline, CDR1 is DFQATT, CDR2 SNEGSKA (reference sequence). The DNA of the CDR3 is TGCAGTGGAAACGTCGTGCTTAGCGGGAAAAATGAGCAGTTCTTC. Amino acids: CSGNVVLSGKNEQFF.

This clone was seen repeatedly, ten times or more. The chain links TRBV5-4 to TRBJ2-1, with D possibly matching TRBD2 (5 bases). This CDR3 comprises 16 residues. Deletions cut 2 bases from V and 3 bases from J, with 15 bases between. Germline V gene lookup returns CDR1 SGHNT and CDR2 YYREEE (reference sequence). The DNA of the CDR3 is TGTGCCAGCAGCTTCCTGTTGGCGGGCAGCTACAATGAGCAGTTCTTC. Protein product: CASSFLLAGSYNEQFF.

This clone was seen ten or more times. The chain employs TRBV5-5 and TRBJ1-5; D might be TRBD1 (5 bases). Germline CDR1 reads SGHKS; CDR2 reads YYEKEE (reference sequence). The CDR3 has 13 amino acids. The V end was cut by 5 bases, the J end by 4 bases, with 10 bases between. This CDR3 is CASSRQTNQPQHF. The DNA of the CDR3 is TGTGCCAGCAGTAGACAGACTAATCAGCCCCAGCATTTT.

This clone was counted many times. The chain is built from TRBV6-6 and TRBJ2-1; 7 nucleotides agree with TRBD1. From germline, CDR1 is MNHNY and CDR2 SVGAGI (reference sequence). The J segment lost 5 bases and the V segment lost 4 bases, leaving 11 bases of the junction unmatched. The CDR3 consists of 16 residues. Written as DNA, the CDR3 is TGTGCCAGCAGTTTCCTCGAGGGGGCTGCCCACAATGAGCAGTTCTTC. It is translated as CASSFLEGAAHNEQFF.

This clone was picked up many times. The chain combines TRBV6-1 with TRBJ1-2, with D possibly matching TRBD1 (5 bases). CDR1 and CDR2 (germline): MNHNS, SASEGT. This CDR3 region has 13 residues. V lost 3 bases, J lost 6 bases, and 11 bases lay in between. CDR3 DNA sequence: TGTGCCAGCAGTGACAGGGAGGGAAATGGCTACACCTTC. Residues: CASSDREGNGYTF.

This rearrangement joins TRBV20-1 to TRBJ2-1; 8 bases fit TRBD2. CDR1 is DFQATT and CDR2 is SNEGSKA in the germline V gene (reference sequence). V shed 6 bases and J 15 bases; nucleotides not matched to a gene: 13. The CDR3 spans 12 residues. This chain's CDR3 is CSAPTSVSQRFF. The CDR3, as DNA: TGCAGTGCCCCGACTAGCGTGAGCCAGCGGTTCTTC.

This clone showed up many times. The chain uses TRBV7-9 and TRBJ1-3, with D perhaps matching TRBD1 (5 bases). Trimming left V 2 bases short and J 2 bases short, with 7 bases between. The CDR3 consists of 14 residues. Germline loops: CDR1 SEHNR, CDR2 FQNEAQ (reference sequence). CDR3 in amino acids: CASSLPGAGNTIYF. DNA of the CDR3: TGTGCCAGCAGCTTACCGGGGGCTGGAAACACCATATATTTT. Complete variable domain (other parts from reference TRBV7-9 and TRBJ1-3): DTGVSQNPRHKITKRGQNVTFRCDPISEHNRLYWYRQTLGQGPEFLTYFQNEAQLEKSRLLSDRFSAERPKGSFSTLEIQRTEQGDSAMYLCASSLPGAGNTIYFGEGSWLTVV.

This clone has at least ten counts. The chain couples TRBV25-1 to TRBJ2-3, with D tentatively TRBD2 (5 bases). The germline V and J ends were trimmed by 2 bases and 2 bases, with 20 bases remaining between them. CDR3 length: 18 amino acids. Per germline, CDR1 MGHDK and CDR2 SYGVNS. The CDR3 here is CASSEGWYEGENTDTQYF. The CDR3, as DNA: TGTGCCAGCAGTGAAGGCTGGTATGAGGGAGAGAACACAGATACGCAGTATTTT.

This clone came up a few times. Since a much larger clone is just one base distant, this may be a read error. Different DNA sequences within this sample yield the same CDR3. The V and J genes are TRBV29-1 and TRBJ2-1; the D call may be TRBD1 or TRBD2 (6 bases each). Germline CDR1 is SQVTM and CDR2 is ANQGSEA. This CDR3 region has 14 residues. Trimming took off 3 bases at V and 10 bases at J, with 19 bases between the two ends. The CDR3 region is CSVEGGSSPREQFF. CDR3 coding DNA: TGCAGCGTTGAGGGGGGCAGCAGCCCCCGGGAGCAGTTCTTC.

The table lists this clone with many counts. The rearrangement uses TRBV5-1 and TRBJ2-3; 7 nucleotides align to TRBD2. V lost 7 bases to trimming and J lost 2 bases; unmatched junction nucleotides: 13. CDR3 size: 16 residues. From germline, CDR1 is SGHRS and CDR2 YFSETQ. The CDR3 loop reads CASASGGTKLTDTQYF. The CDR3 bases are TGCGCCAGCGCTTCGGGTGGGACTAAACTCACAGATACGCAGTATTTT.

This chain uses TRBV12-3 or TRBV12-4 with TRBJ2-7; possible D gene TRBD2, 6 bases. The CDR3 covers 15 residues. V lost 5 bases to trimming and J lost 1 base, with 15 bases between them. The CDR3 bases are TGTGCCAGCAGTACGGGGGACGGGTTATCCTACGAGCAGTACTTC. It yields the protein CASSTGDGLSYEQYF.